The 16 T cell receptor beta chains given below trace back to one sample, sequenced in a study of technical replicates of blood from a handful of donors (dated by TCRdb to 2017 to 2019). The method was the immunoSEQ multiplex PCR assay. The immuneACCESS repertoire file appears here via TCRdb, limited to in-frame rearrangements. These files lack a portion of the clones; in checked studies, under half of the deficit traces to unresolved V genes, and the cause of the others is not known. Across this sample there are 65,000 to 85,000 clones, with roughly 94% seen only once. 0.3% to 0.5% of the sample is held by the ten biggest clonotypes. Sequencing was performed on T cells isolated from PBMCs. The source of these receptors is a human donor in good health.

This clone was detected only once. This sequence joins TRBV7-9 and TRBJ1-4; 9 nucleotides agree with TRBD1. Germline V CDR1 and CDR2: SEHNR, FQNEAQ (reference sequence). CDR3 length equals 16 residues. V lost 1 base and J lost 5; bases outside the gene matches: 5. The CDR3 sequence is CASSLVLGTGNEKLFF. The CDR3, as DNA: TGTGCCAGCAGCTTAGTTTTAGGGACAGGGAATGAAAAACTGTTTTTT.

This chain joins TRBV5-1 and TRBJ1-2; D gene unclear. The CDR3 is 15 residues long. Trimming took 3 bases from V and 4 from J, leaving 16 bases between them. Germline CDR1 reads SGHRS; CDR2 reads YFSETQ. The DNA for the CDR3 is TGCGCCAGCAGCTCGGTGCCCCCACCTACCTATGGCTACACCTTC. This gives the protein CASSSVPPPTYGYTF.

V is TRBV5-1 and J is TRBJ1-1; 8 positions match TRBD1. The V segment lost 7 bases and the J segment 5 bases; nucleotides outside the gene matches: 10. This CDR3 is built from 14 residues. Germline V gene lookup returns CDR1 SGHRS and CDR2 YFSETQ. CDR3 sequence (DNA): TGCGCCAGCTCGGCCAGGGGGCTGTATACTGAAGCTTTCTTT. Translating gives CASSARGLYTEAFF.

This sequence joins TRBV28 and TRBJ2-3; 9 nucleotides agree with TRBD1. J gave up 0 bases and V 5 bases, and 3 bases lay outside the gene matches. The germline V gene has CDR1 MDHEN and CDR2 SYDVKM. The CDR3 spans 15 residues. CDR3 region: CASSPGTGSTDTQYF. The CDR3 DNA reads TGTGCCAGCAGTCCCGGGACAGGGAGCACAGATACGCAGTATTTT.

The CDR3 bases are TGTGCCAGCAGTGTCCTCGCGGAATCTTACGAGCAGTACTTC. Protein product: CASSVLAESYEQYF. The V call is TRBV9, the J call TRBJ2-7; D is unresolved. The ends were cut back, 5 bases at V and 4 bases at J, with 16 bases in the middle. Germline V CDR1 and CDR2: SGDLS, YYNGEE. The CDR3 totals 14 residues.

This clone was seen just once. DNA for the CDR3: TGTGCCATCAGATTAAACACTGAAGCTTTCTTT. Its translation: CAIRLNTEAFF. The chain combines TRBV10-3 with TRBJ1-1, with D unresolved. In germline, CDR1 is ENHRY, CDR2 SYGVKD. V lost 6 bases, J lost 2 bases, and 4 bases lay in between. The CDR3 extends over 11 amino acids.

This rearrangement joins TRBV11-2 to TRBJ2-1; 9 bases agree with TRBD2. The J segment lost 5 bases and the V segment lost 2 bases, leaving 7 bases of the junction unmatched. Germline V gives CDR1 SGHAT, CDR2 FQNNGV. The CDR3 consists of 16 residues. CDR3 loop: CASSLYVAGEDNEQFF. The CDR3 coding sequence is TGTGCCAGCAGCTTATACGTAGCGGGAGAAGACAATGAGCAGTTCTTC.

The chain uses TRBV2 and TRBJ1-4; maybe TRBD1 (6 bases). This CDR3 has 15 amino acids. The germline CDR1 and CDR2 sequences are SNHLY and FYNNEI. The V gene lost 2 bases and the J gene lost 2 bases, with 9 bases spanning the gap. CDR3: CASSESRGTNEKLFF. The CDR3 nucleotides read TGTGCCAGCAGTGAATCAAGGGGGACTAATGAAAAACTGTTTTTT. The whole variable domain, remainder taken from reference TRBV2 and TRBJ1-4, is EPEVTQTPSHQVTQMGQEVILRCVPISNHLYFYWYRQILGQKVEFLVSFYNNEISEKSEIFDDQFSVERPDGSNFTLKIRSTKLEDSAMYFCASSESRGTNEKLFFGSGTQLSVL.

Here the CDR3 reads CASSYQGGDYGYTF. The CDR3 coding sequence is TGTGCCAGCAGTTACCAGGGTGGGGACTATGGCTACACCTTC. The chain is built from TRBV6-5 and TRBJ1-2, with a weak D call TRBD1 (5 bases). Germline CDR1 MNHEY, CDR2 SVGAGI. V lost 2 bases and J 3 bases, leaving 10 bases between the germline ends. The CDR3 covers 14 residues.

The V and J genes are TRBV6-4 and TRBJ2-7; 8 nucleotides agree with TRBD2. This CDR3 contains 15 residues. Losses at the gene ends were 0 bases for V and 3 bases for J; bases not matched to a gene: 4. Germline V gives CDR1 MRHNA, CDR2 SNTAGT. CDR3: CASSDSAGTSYEQYF. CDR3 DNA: TGTGCCAGCAGTGACTCGGCTGGGACTAGCTACGAGCAGTACTTC.

The CDR3 sequence: CASSTMGPHTEAFF. In nucleotides, the CDR3 is TGTGCCAGCAGTACTATGGGGCCCCACACTGAAGCTTTCTTT. The genes are TRBV6-5 and TRBJ1-1, with D perhaps TRBD1 (5 bases). The V and J ends lost 5 bases and 3 bases respectively, with 13 bases between them. This CDR3 is 14 amino acids long. CDR1 and CDR2 from the germline V gene are MNHEY and SVGAGI.

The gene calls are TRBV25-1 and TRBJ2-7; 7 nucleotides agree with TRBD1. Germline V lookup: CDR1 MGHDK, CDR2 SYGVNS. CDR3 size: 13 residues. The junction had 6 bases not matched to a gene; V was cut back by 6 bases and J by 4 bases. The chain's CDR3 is CASRRQGSYEQYF. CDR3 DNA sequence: TGTGCCAGCAGGAGACAGGGAAGTTACGAGCAGTACTTC.

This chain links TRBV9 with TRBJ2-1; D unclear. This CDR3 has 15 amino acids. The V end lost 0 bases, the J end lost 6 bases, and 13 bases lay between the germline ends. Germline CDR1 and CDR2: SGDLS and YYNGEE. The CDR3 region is CASSVALGFGNEQFF. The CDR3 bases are TGTGCCAGCAGCGTAGCTCTTGGTTTCGGCAATGAGCAGTTCTTC.

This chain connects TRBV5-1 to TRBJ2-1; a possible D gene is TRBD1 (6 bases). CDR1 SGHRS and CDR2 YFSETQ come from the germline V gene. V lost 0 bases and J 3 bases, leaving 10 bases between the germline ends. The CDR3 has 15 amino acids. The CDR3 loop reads CASSLVNRVYNEQFF. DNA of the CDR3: TGCGCCAGCAGCTTGGTCAACAGGGTCTACAATGAGCAGTTCTTC.

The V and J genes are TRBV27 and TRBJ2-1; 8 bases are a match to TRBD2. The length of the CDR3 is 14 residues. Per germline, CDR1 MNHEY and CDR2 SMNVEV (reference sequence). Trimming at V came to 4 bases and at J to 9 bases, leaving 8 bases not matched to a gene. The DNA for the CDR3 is TGTGCCAGCAGTTCGGGACTAGTTCACGTTGAGCAGTTCTTC. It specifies CASSSGLVHVEQFF.

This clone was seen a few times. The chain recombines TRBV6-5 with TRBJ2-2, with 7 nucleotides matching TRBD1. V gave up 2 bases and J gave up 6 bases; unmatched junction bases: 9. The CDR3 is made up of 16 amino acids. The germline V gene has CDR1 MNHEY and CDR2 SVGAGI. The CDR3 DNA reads TGTGCCAGCAGTTACCACCTGGGACAGATCCCCGGGGAGCTGTTTTTT. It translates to CASSYHLGQIPGELFF.